This note documents a single TCR beta chain sequence. This clonotype was picked up many times. Its cognate antigen has yet to be identified. No much larger clone is present one base from it, and per-base qualities are unavailable. Stable Graves' hyperthyroidism was defined as no progression to ophthalmopathy during 18 months of follow-up. Hyperthyroidism patients were newly diagnosed, had a disease duration of under 2 months, and were aged 18 to 65 years. Any patient with an uncontrolled infection, another autoimmune disease, pregnancy or lactation was excluded. Diagnoses were established on the basis of clinical symptoms, serum thyroxine and TRAb, thyroid ultrasound, and orbital computed tomography. Ficoll-Paque density gradient centrifugation was used to isolate PBMCs from 10 ml of fresh peripheral blood. Trizol reagent was used to extract total RNA, and RNA quality was then checked on an Agilent 2100 Bioanalyzer.

This entry belongs to a study of T cells in Graves' hyperthyroidism and ophthalmopathy (dated by TCRdb to between 2019 and 2020). In the study overall: Peripheral blood was collected at initial diagnosis, before any treatment. To identify TCR V-J signatures that set the groups apart, the researchers used a discovery cohort of more than 95 patients, made up of 40 to 45 with Graves' ophthalmopathy and some 56 with stable Graves' hyperthyroidism. Prospective prediction of ophthalmopathy was tested in an independent validation cohort consisting of some 18 hyperthyroidism patients and about 17 patients who later progressed to ophthalmopathy. The 100 or so discovery patients were divided at random into training and test sets in a 7:3 ratio. Thyroid tissue and blood T-cell repertoires from several Graves' hyperthyroidism patients were also compared in the study. Once sampling was done, hyperthyroidism patients were given methimazole at a starting dose of 30 mg daily, whereas ophthalmopathy patients were given high-dose intravenous methylprednisolone. The paper reports TCR Vbeta CDR3 sequencing of 140 or so peripheral blood samples: fewer than 50 ophthalmopathy, roughly 74 hyperthyroidism and around 17 progressor patients. Beyond this particular receptor, the publication reports: In validation, the model predicted progression to ophthalmopathy a median of approximately 6.3 months before onset, with roughly 70% sensitivity and about 72% specificity. Sample size was not statistically predetermined, and investigators were not blinded to group allocation. Most expanded thyroid clonotypes (frequency above 0.001) were also found in blood, which suggests that blood repertoires may mirror thyroid immune responses. A model built on a 13 V-J signature distinguished ophthalmopathy from stable hyperthyroidism, reaching roughly 88% sensitivity and 81% to 83% specificity in cross-validation and 80%/75% in testing.

TCR beta CDR3 regions were amplified from RNA transcripts. A first-round RT-PCR of the TCR CDR3 used the HTBI primer set with the Qiagen OneStep RT-PCR kit. Libraries were constructed in a second round of multiplex PCR, after which size selection and purification were performed. Libraries were sequenced paired-end with 100 bp reads on an Illumina HiSeq2000. As for how the authors treated the data: Raw data were processed with SOAPnuke, discarding reads with adapters, uncalled bases, mean Phred below 15, or no exact constant-primer or identifier match. High-quality paired reads were merged with COPE v1.2.5, and unique nucleotide sequences were defined as clonotypes. MiTCR v1.1 was used to align the clonotypes against IMGT TRBV, TRBD and TRBJ reference segments. The analysis was restricted to V-J combinations with a frequency above 0.0001, which together covered around 99% of the repertoires. The TCS score was defined as F50 (clonal expansion) divided by E x V (chaos), with BLOSUM62-based TCRdist calculated between CDR3 peptides within each V-J. Welch's t-statistics and random forest reduced roughly 540 V-J features to 13, which were used in a naive Bayes classifier (R e1071). Through fastp at Q25 and MiXCR, TCRdb rebuilt clones from the public reads, retaining in-frame beta chains. Each record represents a unique CDR3 protein, reported with the most common genes and DNA among its rows. The V and J calls, along with clone size, are taken from TCRdb and not from the paper's own processing. The sample table records some 720,000 distinct CDR3 sequences; roughly 17% of these occur just once. The ten largest clones represent around 8.1% of the sample.

The CDR3 contains 16 residues, cysteine and phenylalanine counted. Of the read, only the CDR3 DNA is kept; its 48 bases are in frame from base 1. CDR1 MNHEY and CDR2 SVGEGT were looked up in the germline V gene. V is pared back by 7 bases and J by 8 bases, with 24 bases lying between the germline termini. The V and J genes are TRBV6-2 or TRBV6-3 and TRBJ2-1; a confident D gene designation cannot be given. The sample was blood. This clonotype was obtained from a man in his late teens or twenties with Graves' hyperthyroidism. The base sequence is TGTGCCAGCACCCAACCCGACCCCCTCCGATCCGATGAGCAGTTCTTC. This yields the protein CASTQPDPLRSDEQFF.